This T cell receptor beta chain emerged from a study of human T cells and chemical hapten exposure. Study conclusions and caveats: While controls formed fewer of them, expanded TCRs formed significantly more large CDR3 similarity clusters.

Time point noted: pre-sensitization, week 0. Treatment given: therapeutic diphenylcyclopropenone sensitization with weekly scalp DPC. Via MiXCR, TCRdb re-called the RACE reads, giving one row per CDR3 protein. The data show tens of thousands of distinct CDR3 sequences, approximately 7% seen once. This clonotype was seen many times. No antigen is known for it. The V end was cut by 5 bases, the J end by 8 bases, with 31 bases between. This CDR3 is 19 amino acids long. The sequenced sample was whole blood, obtained in connection with sensitization to the hapten diphenylcyclopropenone (DPC). The J gene is TRBJ2-4, the V gene TRBV12-3 or TRBV12-4; tentatively, D is TRBD1 (7 bases). This receptor was taken from a woman under 40 with alopecia areata. Some clones in this sample may be carry-over from other donors' samples. This CDR3 is CASSLDRGGEQGRLDIQYF. The CDR3 DNA follows: TGTGCCAGCAGTCTCGACCGAGGTGGAGAACAGGGGAGGTTGGACATTCAGTACTTC.